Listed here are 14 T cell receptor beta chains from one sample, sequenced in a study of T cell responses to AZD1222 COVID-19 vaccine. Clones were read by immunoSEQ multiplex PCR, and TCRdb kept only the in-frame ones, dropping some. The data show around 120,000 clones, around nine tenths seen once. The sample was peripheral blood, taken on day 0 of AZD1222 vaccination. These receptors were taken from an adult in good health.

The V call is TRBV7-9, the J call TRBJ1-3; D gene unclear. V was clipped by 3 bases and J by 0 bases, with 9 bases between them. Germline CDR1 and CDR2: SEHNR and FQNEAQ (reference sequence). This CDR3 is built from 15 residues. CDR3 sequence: CASSFSQISGNTIYF. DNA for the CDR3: TGTGCCAGCAGCTTCTCACAGATCTCTGGAAACACCATATATTTT. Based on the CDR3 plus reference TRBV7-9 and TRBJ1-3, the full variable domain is DTGVSQNPRHKITKRGQNVTFRCDPISEHNRLYWYRQTLGQGPEFLTYFQNEAQLEKSRLLSDRFSAERPKGSFSTLEIQRTEQGDSAMYLCASSFSQISGNTIYFGEGSWLTVV.

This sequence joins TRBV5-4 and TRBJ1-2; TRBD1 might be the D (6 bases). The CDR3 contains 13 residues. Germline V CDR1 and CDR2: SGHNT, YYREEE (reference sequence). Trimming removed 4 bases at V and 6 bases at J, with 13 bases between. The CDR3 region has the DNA TGTGCCAGCAGCCTACGACAGGCCGATGGCTACACCTTC. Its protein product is CASSLRQADGYTF.

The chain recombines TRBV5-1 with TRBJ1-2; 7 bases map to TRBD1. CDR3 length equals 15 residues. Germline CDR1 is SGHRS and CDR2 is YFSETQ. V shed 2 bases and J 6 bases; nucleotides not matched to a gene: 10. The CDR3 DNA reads TGCGCCAGCAGCTTCCACCGGGACAGCTTGGATGGCTACACCTTC. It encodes CASSFHRDSLDGYTF.

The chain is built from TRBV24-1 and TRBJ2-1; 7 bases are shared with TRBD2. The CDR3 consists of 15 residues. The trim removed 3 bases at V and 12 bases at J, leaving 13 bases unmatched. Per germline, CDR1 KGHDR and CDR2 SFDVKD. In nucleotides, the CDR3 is TGTGCCACCAGTGATCCAGCTAGCGGAGGTTTAGGGCAGTTCTTC. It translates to CATSDPASGGLGQFF.

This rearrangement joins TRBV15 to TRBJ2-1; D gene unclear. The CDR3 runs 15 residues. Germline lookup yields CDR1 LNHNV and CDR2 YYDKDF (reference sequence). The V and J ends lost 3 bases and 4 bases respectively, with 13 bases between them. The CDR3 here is CATSSSRYSYNEQFF. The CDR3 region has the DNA TGTGCCACCAGCAGTAGCCGGTACAGTTACAATGAGCAGTTCTTC.

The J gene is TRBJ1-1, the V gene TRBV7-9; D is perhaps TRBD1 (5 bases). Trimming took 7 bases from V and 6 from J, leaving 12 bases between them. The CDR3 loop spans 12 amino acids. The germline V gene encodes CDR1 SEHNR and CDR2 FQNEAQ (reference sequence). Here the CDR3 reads CASTLRGAEAFF. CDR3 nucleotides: TGTGCCAGCACCTTGCGGGGGGCTGAAGCTTTCTTT.

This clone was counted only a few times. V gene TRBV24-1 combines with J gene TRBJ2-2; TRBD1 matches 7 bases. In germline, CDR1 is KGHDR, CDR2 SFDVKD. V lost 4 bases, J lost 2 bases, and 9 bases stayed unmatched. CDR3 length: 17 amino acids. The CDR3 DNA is TGTGCCACCAGTGAGTCGGACAGGCCATCAAACACCGGGGAGCTGTTTTTT. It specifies CATSESDRPSNTGELFF.

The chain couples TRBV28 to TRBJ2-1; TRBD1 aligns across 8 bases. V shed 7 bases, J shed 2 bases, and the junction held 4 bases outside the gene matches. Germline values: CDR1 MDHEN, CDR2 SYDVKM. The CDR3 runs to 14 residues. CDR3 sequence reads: CASILDRAYNEQFF. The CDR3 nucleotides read TGTGCCAGCATCTTGGACAGGGCCTACAATGAGCAGTTCTTC. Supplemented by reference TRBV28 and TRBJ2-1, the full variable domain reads DVKVTQSSRYLVKRTGEKVFLECVQDMDHENMFWYRQDPGLGLRLIYFSYDVKMKEKGDIPEGYSVSREKKERFSLILESASTNQTSMYLCASILDRAYNEQFFGPGTRLTVL.

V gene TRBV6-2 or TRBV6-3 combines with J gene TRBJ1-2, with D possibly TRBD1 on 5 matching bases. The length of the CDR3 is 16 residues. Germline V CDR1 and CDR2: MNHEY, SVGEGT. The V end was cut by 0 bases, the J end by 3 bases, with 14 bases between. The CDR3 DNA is TGTGCCAGCAGTTACTCCGCGCGGGGGGTGGACTATGGCTACACCTTC. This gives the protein CASSYSARGVDYGYTF.

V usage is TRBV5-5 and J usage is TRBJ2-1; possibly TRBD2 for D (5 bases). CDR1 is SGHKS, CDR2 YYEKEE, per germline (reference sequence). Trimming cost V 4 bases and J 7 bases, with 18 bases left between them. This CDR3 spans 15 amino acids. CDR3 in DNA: TGTGCCAGCAGCCCGCTCCCCACTAGTCGAAATGAGCAGTTCTTC. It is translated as CASSPLPTSRNEQFF.

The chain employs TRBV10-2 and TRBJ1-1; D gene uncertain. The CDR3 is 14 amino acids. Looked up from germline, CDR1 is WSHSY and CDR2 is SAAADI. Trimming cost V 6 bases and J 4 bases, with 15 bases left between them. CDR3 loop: CASRQNSAGTEAFF. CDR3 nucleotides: TGCGCCAGCAGACAGAATTCGGCAGGCACTGAAGCTTTCTTT.

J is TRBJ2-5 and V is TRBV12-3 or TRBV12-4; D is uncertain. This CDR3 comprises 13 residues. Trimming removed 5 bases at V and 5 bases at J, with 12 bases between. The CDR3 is CASSDLGGETQYF. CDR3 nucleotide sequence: TGTGCCAGCAGTGACCTAGGTGGGGAGACCCAGTACTTC.

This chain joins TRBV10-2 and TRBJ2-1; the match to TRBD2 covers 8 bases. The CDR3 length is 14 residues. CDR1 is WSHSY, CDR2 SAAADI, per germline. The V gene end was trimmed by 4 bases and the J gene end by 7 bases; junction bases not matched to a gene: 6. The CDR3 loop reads CASSVVSGANEQFF. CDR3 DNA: TGCGCCAGCAGTGTGGTTAGCGGGGCGAATGAGCAGTTCTTC.

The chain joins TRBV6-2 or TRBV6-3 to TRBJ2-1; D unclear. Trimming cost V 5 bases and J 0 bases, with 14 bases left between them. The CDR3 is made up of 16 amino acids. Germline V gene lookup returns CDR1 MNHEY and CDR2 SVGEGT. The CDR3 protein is CASSLVKISSYNEQFF. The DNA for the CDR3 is TGTGCCAGCAGTCTGGTAAAGATTAGCTCCTACAATGAGCAGTTCTTC.